One and the same sample provided the 31 T cell receptor beta chains below, sequenced in a study of blood T cell repertoires in COVID-19. TCRdb keeps only in-frame clones here, not all; method: immunoSEQ multiplex PCR. This table has hundreds of thousands of clones, 85% appearing once. Material for sequencing was peripheral blood. Source of these receptors: a young woman with acute or convalescent COVID-19.

The gene calls are TRBV10-3 and TRBJ2-2; maybe TRBD2 (6 bases). The length of the CDR3 is 13 residues. Germline values: CDR1 ENHRY, CDR2 SYGVKD. Trimming took 11 bases from V and 2 from J, leaving 12 bases between them. CDR3 sequence reads: CAVRDSNTGELFF. CDR3 DNA sequence: TGTGCCGTCCGGGACTCTAACACCGGGGAGCTGTTTTTT.

The chain couples TRBV2 to TRBJ1-2; D ambiguous. The V gene's germline CDR1 is SNHLY and CDR2 FYNNEI. The CDR3 runs 11 residues. Trimming pared 5 bases from V and 8 bases from J, leaving 9 bases between. CDR3 protein: CASSRDKGYTF. CDR3 nucleotides: TGTGCCAGCAGTCGCGACAAAGGCTACACCTTC. Complete variable domain (other parts from reference TRBV2 and TRBJ1-2): EPEVTQTPSHQVTQMGQEVILRCVPISNHLYFYWYRQILGQKVEFLVSFYNNEISEKSEIFDDQFSVERPDGSNFTLKIRSTKLEDSAMYFCASSRDKGYTFGSGTRLTVV.

This clone was seen more than once but under ten times. The V call is TRBV27, the J call TRBJ2-1, with 8 bases that match TRBD2. J was trimmed by 4 bases and V by 6 bases; bases with no gene match: 5. This CDR3 comprises 14 residues. Germline CDR1 MNHEY, CDR2 SMNVEV (reference sequence). The CDR3 is CASSGGAGYNEQFF. CDR3 DNA sequence: TGTGCCAGCAGCGGGGGGGCCGGTTACAATGAGCAGTTCTTC.

The V gene is TRBV6-5, the J gene TRBJ1-5; tentative D call: TRBD1 (5 bases). Trimming cost V 7 bases and J 5 bases, with 12 bases left between them. Germline-derived CDR1 and CDR2 are MNHEY and SVGAGI. The CDR3 consists of 13 residues. The CDR3, as DNA: TGTGCCAGCAAAATCAGGGTTGATCAGCCCCAGCATTTT. Its protein product is CASKIRVDQPQHF.

The chain is built from TRBV7-2 and TRBJ2-5; a weak D match, TRBD1 (5 bases). From germline, CDR1 is SGHTA and CDR2 FQGNSA. V was clipped by 4 bases and J by 3 bases, with 21 bases between them. The CDR3 runs 17 residues. Here the CDR3 DNA reads TGTGCCAGCAGCTCCCCTGGAGCCAGGGTGTGGGAAGAGACCCAGTACTTC. This translates into CASSSPGARVWEETQYF.

This chain connects TRBV21-1 to TRBJ2-7; the table's D call of TRBD2 was not tested on the DNA. TRBV21-1 is given as a pseudogene. The length of the CDR3 is 14 residues. This chain's CDR3 is CASGGLAGAYEQYF. CDR3 nucleotide sequence: TGTGCCAGCGGGGGACTAGCGGGAGCTTACGAGCAGTACTTC.

The chain uses TRBV24-1 and TRBJ2-7, with 10 bases aligning to TRBD2. V lost 2 bases to trimming and J lost 5 bases; unmatched junction nucleotides: 5. CDR3 length equals 15 residues. Per the germline V gene, CDR1 is KGHDR and CDR2 is SFDVKD. The chain's CDR3 is CATSDSSGSRDEQYF. The DNA of the CDR3 is TGTGCCACCAGTGATTCTAGCGGGAGCCGGGACGAGCAGTACTTC.

The gene calls are TRBV28 and TRBJ2-2; 7 bases agree with TRBD1. The CDR3 covers 15 residues. Per germline, CDR1 MDHEN and CDR2 SYDVKM. With 6 bases clipped from V and 1 base from J, the junction kept 5 bases outside the gene matches. CDR3 nucleotides: TGTGCCAGCAGCGCCAGACAGGGGAACACCGGGGAGCTGTTTTTT. It is translated as CASSARQGNTGELFF. Filled out from reference TRBV28 and TRBJ2-2, the complete variable domain reads DVKVTQSSRYLVKRTGEKVFLECVQDMDHENMFWYRQDPGLGLRLIYFSYDVKMKEKGDIPEGYSVSREKKERFSLILESASTNQTSMYLCASSARQGNTGELFFGEGSRLTVL.

The chain recombines TRBV11-2 with TRBJ2-7, with 7 positions matching TRBD2. This CDR3 comprises 15 residues. CDR1 is SGHAT, CDR2 FQNNGV, per germline. Trimming took 4 bases from V and 4 from J; bases not matched to a gene: 10. This chain's CDR3 is CASSYPSGDTYEQYF. CDR3 in DNA: TGTGCCAGCAGCTACCCCAGCGGGGATACATACGAGCAGTACTTC. Complete variable domain (other parts from reference TRBV11-2 and TRBJ2-7): EAGVAQSPRYKIIEKRQSVAFWCNPISGHATLYWYQQILGQGPKLLIQFQNNGVVDDSQLPKDRFSAERLKGVDSTLKIQPAKLEDSAVYLCASSYPSGDTYEQYFGPGTRLTVT.

This rearrangement joins TRBV4-1 to TRBJ1-2; TRBD1 might be the D (5 bases). The V end was cut by 4 bases, the J end by 5 bases, with 20 bases between. The germline CDR1 and CDR2 sequences are MGHRA and YSYEKL. The CDR3 is 16 amino acids. The DNA of the CDR3 is TGCGCCAGCAGCCGGGATCCTTCAGGGTTGGCTTATGGCTACACCTTC. Its protein is CASSRDPSGLAYGYTF.

The V and J genes are TRBV11-2 and TRBJ2-7; 7 nucleotides align to TRBD1. Germline loops: CDR1 SGHAT, CDR2 FQNNGV. The CDR3 runs to 15 residues. Trimming at V came to 6 bases and at J to 7 bases, leaving 15 bases not matched to a gene. Here the CDR3 reads CASRPTTGVRWEQYF. Written as DNA, the CDR3 is TGTGCCAGCAGACCTACTACAGGGGTCAGGTGGGAGCAGTACTTC. The full variable domain, its missing parts supplied by reference TRBV11-2 and TRBJ2-7, is EAGVAQSPRYKIIEKRQSVAFWCNPISGHATLYWYQQILGQGPKLLIQFQNNGVVDDSQLPKDRFSAERLKGVDSTLKIQPAKLEDSAVYLCASRPTTGVRWEQYFGPGTRLTVT.

This clone was seen a single time. V and J are TRBV6-5 and TRBJ1-5; TRBD1 is a possible D gene (6 bases). The V gene lost 3 bases and the J gene lost 11 bases, with 11 bases spanning the gap. The CDR3 length is 12 residues. The germline V gene has CDR1 MNHEY and CDR2 SVGAGI. The CDR3 sequence: CASSYDRRTQHF. The CDR3 DNA reads TGTGCCAGCAGTTATGACAGGCGTACCCAGCATTTT.

The chain recombines TRBV5-4 with TRBJ2-1; TRBD1 matches at 9 bases. The V and J ends lost 0 bases and 2 bases, in that order; junction bases with no gene match: 3. The V gene's germline CDR1 is SGHNT and CDR2 YYREEE (reference sequence). This CDR3 is built from 16 residues. Here the CDR3 reads CASSLAGQGAYNEQFF. The CDR3 DNA reads TGTGCCAGCAGCTTGGCGGGACAGGGAGCCTACAATGAGCAGTTCTTC.

J is TRBJ2-2 and V is TRBV7-9, with D perhaps TRBD2 (5 bases). Trimming shortened V by 5 bases and J by 4 bases, and 8 bases separated the two germline ends. CDR3 length: 13 amino acids. Per germline, CDR1 SEHNR and CDR2 FQNEAQ (reference sequence). DNA of the CDR3: TGTGCCAGCAGCCAACTAGGCACCGGGGAGCTGTTTTTT. The encoded protein is CASSQLGTGELFF.

The chain uses TRBV7-9 and TRBJ2-7, with D perhaps TRBD2 (5 bases). Between the trimmed V and J ends, which lost 3 bases and 7 bases, there was a span of 13 bases. The length of the CDR3 is 13 residues. CDR1 SEHNR and CDR2 FQNEAQ come from the germline V gene (reference sequence). CDR3 in amino acids: CASSFPGLGEQYF. Written as DNA, the CDR3 is TGTGCCAGCAGCTTCCCTGGACTGGGAGAGCAGTACTTC.

The rearrangement uses TRBV19 and TRBJ2-2; 15 bases align to TRBD2. The germline V gene has CDR1 LNHDA and CDR2 SQIVND (reference sequence). Trimming removed 7 bases from V and 0 bases from J; junction bases left unmatched: 3. The CDR3 has 17 residues. The DNA of the CDR3 is TGTGCCAGTACCGGGACTAGCGGGGGGCCGAACACCGGGGAGCTGTTTTTT. Protein sequence: CASTGTSGGPNTGELFF.

The rearrangement joins TRBV19 to TRBJ1-2; 7 bases agree with TRBD1. CDR1 is LNHDA and CDR2 is SQIVND in the germline V gene (reference sequence). J gave up 8 bases and V 1 base, and 10 bases lay outside the gene matches. The CDR3 has 15 residues. In DNA form, the CDR3 reads TGTGCCAGTAGTATAGTACCGGGGACAGCCTTCGGCTACACCTTC. Protein sequence: CASSIVPGTAFGYTF.

This chain links TRBV19 with TRBJ1-1; 7 nucleotides align to TRBD1. This CDR3 spans 11 amino acids. J lost 10 bases, V lost 7 bases, and 6 bases had no gene match. Germline CDR1 and CDR2: LNHDA and SQIVND (reference sequence). The CDR3 loop is CASTDRVAAFF. The CDR3 region has the DNA TGTGCCAGTACCGACAGGGTGGCAGCTTTCTTT.

The chain links TRBV19 to TRBJ2-2, with TRBD2 matching 9 bases. This CDR3 has 17 amino acids. The germline gives CDR1 LNHDA, CDR2 SQIVND (reference sequence). With 1 base clipped from V and 3 bases from J, the junction kept 6 bases outside the gene matches. The CDR3 region is CASSIVTLAGYTGELFF. The CDR3 DNA reads as TGTGCCAGTAGTATAGTGACGCTAGCGGGGTACACCGGGGAGCTGTTTTTT.

This chain links TRBV19 with TRBJ1-6; D might be TRBD1 (6 bases). Trimming took 9 bases from V and 8 from J, leaving 14 bases between them. CDR3 length: 13 residues. Per germline, CDR1 LNHDA and CDR2 SQIVND (reference sequence). The CDR3: CASQWDKYSPLHF. DNA for the CDR3: TGTGCCAGCCAATGGGACAAGTATTCACCCCTCCACTTT.

For this clone: This sample includes further DNA sequences coding for the same CDR3. V usage is TRBV5-1 and J usage is TRBJ1-1; D is unclear. Germline assignment: CDR1 SGHRS and CDR2 YFSETQ. The V and J ends lost 3 bases and 6 bases respectively, with 9 bases between them. The CDR3 is made up of 12 amino acids. CDR3 region: CASSSPGAEAFF. DNA for the CDR3: TGCGCCAGCAGCTCCCCCGGGGCTGAAGCTTTCTTT.

This clone appeared once. V and J are TRBV2 and TRBJ2-2; no firm D call. Germline V gene sequence: CDR1 SNHLY, CDR2 FYNNEI. Trimming cost V 4 bases and J 7 bases, with 10 bases left between them. The CDR3 is made up of 13 amino acids. The DNA for the CDR3 is TGTGCCAGCAGTGCGACGGAGTACGGGGAGCTGTTTTTT. This codes for CASSATEYGELFF.

The chain carries TRBV9 and TRBJ1-2, with D possibly matching TRBD1 (6 bases). Germline loops: CDR1 SGDLS, CDR2 YYNGEE. V was cut by 0 bases and J by 5 bases, with 17 bases left in between. CDR3 length: 16 amino acids. The CDR3 spells CASSVGGRGARYGYTF. CDR3 coding DNA: TGTGCCAGCAGCGTAGGGGGCAGGGGCGCTCGGTATGGCTACACCTTC.

The chain carries TRBV27 and TRBJ1-2; 8 nucleotides line up with TRBD1. CDR1 is MNHEY, CDR2 SMNVEV, per germline (reference sequence). J lost 4 bases, V lost 5 bases, and 15 bases had no gene match. The CDR3 is made up of 17 amino acids. CDR3 in DNA: TGTGCCAGCAGTCCGATCACCCACGACAGGGGCATCTATGGCTACACCTTC. It is translated as CASSPITHDRGIYGYTF.

The CDR3 reads CATNSGPYNEQFF. The CDR3 DNA is TGTGCCACCAATTCAGGGCCCTACAATGAGCAGTTCTTC. This chain joins TRBV24-1 and TRBJ2-1; D might be TRBD1 (5 bases). V was pared by 8 bases and J by 2 bases, with 9 bases between. Germline CDR1 reads KGHDR; CDR2 reads SFDVKD. The CDR3 totals 13 residues.

This clone was recorded a few times. V and J are TRBV3-1 (or the pseudogene TRBV3-2) and TRBJ1-2, with TRBD1 matching over 9 bases. After removal of 5 bases from V and 4 bases from J, the junction contained 8 bases not matched to a gene. CDR3 size: 15 residues. Germline CDR1 and CDR2: LGHDT and YNNKEL (reference sequence). Written as DNA, the CDR3 is TGTGCCAGCAGCTACGGACAGGGGCTGATCTATGGCTACACCTTC. It codes for CASSYGQGLIYGYTF.

This clone was detected only once. CDR3 sequence: CASSGEAGKQFF. The CDR3 coding sequence is TGCGCCAGCAGTGGCGAGGCGGGGAAGCAGTTCTTC. The chain is built from TRBV10-1 and TRBJ2-1, with a possible D match to TRBD2 (6 bases). The CDR3 contains 12 residues. In germline, CDR1 is WNHNN, CDR2 SYGVQD (reference sequence). The germline V and J ends were trimmed by 4 bases and 11 bases, with 12 bases remaining between them.

This clone was recorded a few times. The chain uses TRBV10-1 and TRBJ1-2, with D perhaps TRBD1 (6 bases). The V gene's germline CDR1 is WNHNN and CDR2 SYGVQD (reference sequence). CDR3 size: 12 residues. Trimming removed 5 bases at V and 6 bases at J, with 10 bases between. The DNA for the CDR3 is TGCGCCAGCAGTCCACAGGGAAATGGCTACACCTTC. This codes for CASSPQGNGYTF.

This rearrangement joins TRBV2 to TRBJ1-2; D gene uncertain. V lost 1 base to trimming and J lost 7 bases, with 16 bases between them. The CDR3 spans 15 residues. The germline CDR1 and CDR2 sequences are SNHLY and FYNNEI. The CDR3 loop reads CASSEGNPGLGGYTF. CDR3 in DNA: TGTGCCAGCAGTGAAGGAAACCCAGGATTAGGTGGCTACACCTTC.

The chain recombines TRBV5-1 with TRBJ2-1, with 10 nucleotides matching TRBD1. There are 16 residues in the CDR3. Looked up from germline, CDR1 is SGHRS and CDR2 is YFSETQ. With V trimmed by 0 bases and J by 4 bases, 4 bases remained unmatched. In DNA, the CDR3 is TGCGCCAGCAGCTTGGTGGGGACAGGGGTATACAATGAGCAGTTCTTC. Its translation: CASSLVGTGVYNEQFF.

The chain is built from TRBV10-1 and TRBJ2-7; weak D call: TRBD1 (5 bases). Germline CDR1 is WNHNN and CDR2 is SYGVQD (reference sequence). The CDR3 spans 13 residues. V lost 2 bases and J 2 bases, leaving 7 bases between the germline ends. CDR3 coding DNA: TGCGCCAGCAGTGAGGCACAGGCCTACGAGCAGTACTTC. This sequence encodes CASSEAQAYEQYF.